This TCR beta chain originates from a study of shared clonotypes between healthy human individuals. A single count supports this clone. V dropped 1 base and J dropped 7 bases, with 11 bases sitting between them. The CDR3 has 15 amino acids. Germline assignment: CDR1 MGHRA and CDR2 YSYEKL. Produced via immunoSEQ multiplex PCR; TCRdb's table is partial and in-frame only. The sample includes 2 million to 3 million clones, more than 90% of them seen just once. Sequenced sample: naive CD4+ T cells sorted from blood. Subset specified: CD45RA+ positively selected. The receptor was derived from a man in his late teens or twenties in good health. V usage is TRBV4-1 and J usage is TRBJ1-6; the D gene is possibly TRBD1 (6 bases). As DNA, the CDR3 is TGCGCCAGCAGCCAAGGAGCAGGACAGAATTCACCCCTCCACTTT. This codes for CASSQGAGQNSPLHF.